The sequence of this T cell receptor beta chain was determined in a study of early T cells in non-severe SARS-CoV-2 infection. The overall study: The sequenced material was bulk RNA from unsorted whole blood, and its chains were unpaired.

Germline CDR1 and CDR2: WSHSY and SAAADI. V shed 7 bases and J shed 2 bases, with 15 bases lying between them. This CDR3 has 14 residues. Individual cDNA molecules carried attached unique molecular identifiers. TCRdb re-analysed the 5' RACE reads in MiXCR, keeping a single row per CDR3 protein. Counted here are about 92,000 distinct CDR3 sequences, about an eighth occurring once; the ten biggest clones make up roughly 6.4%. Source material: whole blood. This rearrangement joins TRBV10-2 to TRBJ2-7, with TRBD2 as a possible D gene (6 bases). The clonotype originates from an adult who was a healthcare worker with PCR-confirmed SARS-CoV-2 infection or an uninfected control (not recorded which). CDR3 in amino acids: CASNPGTEAYEQYF. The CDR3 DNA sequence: TGCGCCAGCAACCCCGGGACTGAAGCCTACGAGCAGTACTTC.